One and the same sample provided the 6 T cell receptor beta chains below, sequenced in a study of blood T cell repertoires in COVID-19. The data were produced by immunoSEQ multiplex PCR, yet TCRdb's version contains in-frame clones alone and is incomplete. The sample has about 76,000 clones, roughly 80% seen once; the top ten hold over 15%. The specimen was peripheral blood. All receptors derive from a woman in her sixties or seventies with acute or convalescent COVID-19.

This clone was seen once. The chain has TRBV27 and TRBJ2-7, with 7 bases lining up with TRBD2. The CDR3 sequence is 15 residues long. Germline values: CDR1 MNHEY, CDR2 SMNVEV (reference sequence). V was clipped by 4 bases and J by 1 base; unmatched bases: 7. The CDR3 here is CASSSAPGLSYEQYF. The CDR3 DNA follows: TGTGCCAGCAGTTCGGCACCGGGACTATCCTACGAGCAGTACTTC.

The chain recombines TRBV15 with TRBJ1-4; 9 bases agree with TRBD1. Germline trimming cut 2 bases from V and 4 bases from J; bases unmatched to any gene: 5. The CDR3 covers 16 residues. CDR1 LNHNV and CDR2 YYDKDF come from the germline V gene (reference sequence). The CDR3 DNA sequence: TGTGCCACCAGCAGAAAAACAGGGGGCCTTAATGAAAAACTGTTTTTT. Protein sequence: CATSRKTGGLNEKLFF.

The chain couples TRBV6-2 or TRBV6-3 to TRBJ1-5, with D perhaps TRBD1 (5 bases). The CDR3 has 15 residues. The V end was cut by 3 bases, the J end by 6 bases, with 15 bases between. Germline-derived CDR1 and CDR2 are MNHEY and SVGEGT. For the CDR3, the DNA is TGTGCCAGCAGTTATGGTGGTAGGGGCGGTCAGCCCCAGCATTTT. Its translation: CASSYGGRGGQPQHF.

The V and J genes are TRBV2 and TRBJ1-5; the D gene is possibly TRBD1 (6 bases). The germline CDR1 and CDR2 sequences are SNHLY and FYNNEI. Trimming shortened V by 3 bases and J by 6 bases, and 12 bases separated the two germline ends. The CDR3 loop spans 14 amino acids. This CDR3 reads CASSEDSQVQPQHF. Here the CDR3 DNA reads TGTGCCAGCAGTGAGGACAGCCAGGTTCAGCCCCAGCATTTT.

This clone came up a few times. The chain combines TRBV19 with TRBJ1-3, with TRBD1 matching over 8 bases. CDR1 and CDR2 (germline): LNHDA, SQIVND (reference sequence). V trimming: 9 bases; J trimming: 2 bases; junction bases outside the gene matches: 9. This CDR3 is built from 15 residues. This CDR3 reads CASMGQEAAGNTIYF. In DNA, the CDR3 is TGTGCCAGCATGGGACAGGAAGCGGCTGGAAACACCATATATTTT.

This clone was picked up a small number of times. J is TRBJ1-1 and V is TRBV4-1, with no clear D. This CDR3 contains 13 residues. Germline loops: CDR1 MGHRA, CDR2 YSYEKL. The V end lost 4 bases, the J end lost 10 bases, and 16 bases lay between the germline ends. The CDR3 protein is CASSREDGLGAFF. CDR3 DNA sequence: TGCGCCAGCAGCCGGGAGGACGGTTTGGGAGCTTTCTTT.